This passage covers 21 T cell receptor beta chains from one sample sequenced in a study of blood T cell repertoires in COVID-19. Measured with immunoSEQ multiplex PCR; TCRdb has only the in-frame clones, and not every one. The sample lists a few hundred thousand clones; approximately 80% were seen once. Sequencing was carried out using PBMCs or T cells enriched from blood (not recorded which). These receptors were taken from a woman aged 55-70 years who had recovered from COVID-19.

The chain recombines TRBV4-1 with TRBJ2-3, with D uncertain. CDR3 length: 17 residues. Germline V gene lookup returns CDR1 MGHRA and CDR2 YSYEKL. V dropped 0 bases and J dropped 5 bases, with 18 bases sitting between them. In DNA, the CDR3 is TGCGCCAGCAGCCAAGATCAGTCGCCCGAAGGCGGAGATACGCAGTATTTT. Its protein product is CASSQDQSPEGGDTQYF.

The chain combines TRBV29-1 with TRBJ1-1, with D uncertain. Germline V gene sequence: CDR1 SQVTM, CDR2 ANQGSEA. Trimming took off 5 bases at V and 10 bases at J, with 14 bases between the two ends. The CDR3 is made up of 11 amino acids. The CDR3, as DNA: TGCAGCGTTCGAGAGGGTCTTGCAGCTTTCTTT. Amino acid sequence: CSVREGLAAFF.

The V call is TRBV6-5, the J call TRBJ1-1, with D perhaps TRBD1 (6 bases). The germline V gene has CDR1 MNHEY and CDR2 SVGAGI. The CDR3 is 15 residues long. Trimming cost V 6 bases and J 7 bases, with 21 bases left between them. As DNA, the CDR3 is TGTGCCAGCAGATACGGCACCGGGGGGCTCGGTGAAGCTTTCTTT. Translation: CASRYGTGGLGEAFF.

The chain has TRBV7-2 and TRBJ2-3, with 10 bases lining up with TRBD2. The CDR3 has 15 amino acids. Unmatched junction bases numbered 2, after V lost 4 bases and J lost 1 base. Per germline, CDR1 SGHTA and CDR2 FQGNSA. The CDR3 reads CASSSLAGGTDTQYF. The CDR3 nucleotides read TGTGCCAGCAGCTCGCTAGCGGGGGGCACAGATACGCAGTATTTT.

The CDR3 DNA reads TGTGCCAGCAGCGTGGACAGGGGTTCCCGGACTGAAGCTTTCTTT. Translated: CASSVDRGSRTEAFF. This sequence joins TRBV5-4 and TRBJ1-1; TRBD1 aligns across 9 bases. Trimming removed 4 bases from V and 5 bases from J; junction bases left unmatched: 9. The CDR3 has 15 amino acids. CDR1 SGHNT and CDR2 YYREEE come from the germline V gene (reference sequence).

The rearrangement joins TRBV21-1 to TRBJ2-2; the listed D gene, TRBD2, was not tested against the DNA. TRBV21-1 constitutes a pseudogene. The CDR3 is 17 amino acids. The CDR3 bases are TGTGCCAGCAGCAGATTAGCGGGAGGGCCGGTCACCGGGGAGCTGTTTTTT. It codes for CASSRLAGGPVTGELFF.

This clone showed up just once. This chain connects TRBV5-4 to TRBJ2-7; D possibly corresponds to TRBD2 (5 bases). This CDR3 comprises 14 residues. CDR1 is SGHNT and CDR2 is YYREEE in the germline V gene (reference sequence). Deletions cut 0 bases from V and 2 bases from J, with 9 bases between. The CDR3 here is CASSLGGQTYEQYF. The CDR3 DNA reads TGTGCCAGCAGCTTGGGAGGGCAAACCTACGAGCAGTACTTC.

The chain recombines TRBV29-1 with TRBJ2-5, with a weak D call TRBD1 (6 bases). With 5 bases removed from V and 5 bases from J, the gap between germline ends came to 15 bases. This CDR3 is built from 13 residues. Germline CDR1 is SQVTM and CDR2 is ANQGSEA. The chain's CDR3 is CSVNDRTGETQYF. As DNA, the CDR3 is TGCAGCGTTAACGACAGGACCGGGGAGACCCAGTACTTC.

Concerning this clone: The sample holds other DNA sequences that translate to the same CDR3. The chain joins TRBV5-1 to TRBJ1-1, with D hard to call. CDR1 SGHRS and CDR2 YFSETQ come from the germline V gene. The CDR3 is 14 residues long. V lost 0 bases, J lost 0 bases, and 6 bases lay in between. This CDR3 reads CASSLDSMNTEAFF. CDR3 nucleotide sequence: TGCGCCAGCAGCTTGGACAGCATGAACACTGAAGCTTTCTTT.

The gene calls are TRBV10-1 and TRBJ1-2, with a weak D call TRBD1 (5 bases). Trimming shortened V by 6 bases and J by 6 bases, and 14 bases separated the two germline ends. In germline, CDR1 is WNHNN, CDR2 SYGVQD (reference sequence). CDR3 size: 13 residues. DNA of the CDR3: TGCGCCAGCAGGTGCCAGGGATGGAATGGCTACACCTTC. This sequence encodes CASRCQGWNGYTF.

V is TRBV10-3 and J is TRBJ2-1, with 11 nucleotides matching TRBD2. Trimming took 5 bases from V and 4 from J; bases not matched to a gene: 4. Germline V CDR1 and CDR2: ENHRY, SYGVKD. The CDR3 runs 15 residues. CDR3 DNA: TGTGCCATCAGTTCTGGGACTAGCGGATACAATGAGCAGTTCTTC. It translates to CAISSGTSGYNEQFF.

The chain combines TRBV9 with TRBJ1-2; D unclear. CDR3 length equals 12 residues. Looked up from germline, CDR1 is SGDLS and CDR2 is YYNGEE. Trimming removed 4 bases from V and 8 bases from J, with 12 bases in between. Here the CDR3 reads CASSPITGGYTF. CDR3 sequence (DNA): TGTGCCAGCAGCCCGATTACCGGGGGCTACACCTTC.

This rearrangement joins TRBV23-1 to TRBJ1-1, with D possibly TRBD1 on 5 matching bases. TRBV23-1 is marked as an open reading frame, function uncertain. V lost 8 bases and J lost 4, with 23 bases in between. The CDR3 extends over 16 amino acids. The CDR3 sequence is CASPRVFFWQGTEAFF. CDR3 DNA: TGCGCCAGCCCTCGGGTTTTTTTCTGGCAGGGCACTGAAGCTTTCTTT.

The chain has TRBV19 and TRBJ1-2; TRBD1 is a possible D gene (6 bases). This CDR3 has 14 amino acids. V dropped 6 bases and J dropped 3 bases, with 14 bases sitting between them. Germline CDR1 is LNHDA and CDR2 is SQIVND (reference sequence). CDR3 DNA: TGTGCCAGTAGCGGACAGCCCGAGGACTATGGCTACACCTTC. It codes for CASSGQPEDYGYTF.

The chain is built from TRBV2 and TRBJ2-3; 9 nucleotides match TRBD2. Unmatched junction bases numbered 5, after V lost 4 bases and J lost 3 bases. This CDR3 spans 15 amino acids. Per germline, CDR1 SNHLY and CDR2 FYNNEI. CDR3 sequence reads: CASSVLAGLTDTQYF. Written as DNA, the CDR3 is TGTGCCAGCAGTGTTCTAGCGGGGCTTACAGATACGCAGTATTTT.

The chain recombines TRBV5-1 with TRBJ2-3; TRBD2 aligns across 15 bases. This CDR3 is 16 amino acids long. Germline assignment: CDR1 SGHRS and CDR2 YFSETQ. V was clipped by 4 bases and J by 3 bases; unmatched bases: 3. In nucleotides, the CDR3 is TGCGCCAGCAGCGCCGGACTAGCGGGGGGGACAGATACGCAGTATTTT. Encoded protein: CASSAGLAGGTDTQYF.

The chain is built from TRBV11-1 and TRBJ1-1, with TRBD1 matching over 8 bases. The CDR3 loop spans 12 amino acids. Unmatched junction bases numbered 4, after V lost 5 bases and J lost 8 bases. Germline assignment: CDR1 SGHAT and CDR2 FQDESV (reference sequence). The CDR3 DNA reads as TGTGCCAGCAGCCGGACAGGGAGGGAAGCTTTCTTT. This encodes CASSRTGREAFF.

The V gene is TRBV7-9, the J gene TRBJ2-5; 14 bases agree with TRBD2. The CDR3 runs 17 residues. V lost 1 base and J lost 7; bases outside the gene matches: 8. Germline CDR1 is SEHNR and CDR2 is FQNEAQ (reference sequence). The CDR3 DNA sequence: TGTGCCAGCAGCTTAGAGGAGGGACTAGCGGGAGAGGGGACCCAGTACTTC. Translating gives CASSLEEGLAGEGTQYF.

This chain uses TRBV4-1 with TRBJ2-2, with D tentatively TRBD1 (5 bases). In germline, CDR1 is MGHRA, CDR2 YSYEKL. The V and J ends lost 1 base and 5 bases respectively, with 17 bases between them. The CDR3 totals 17 residues. In nucleotides, the CDR3 is TGCGCCAGCAGCCAAGTCGACTTGGGGCTGATAACCGGGGAGCTGTTTTTT. Its translation: CASSQVDLGLITGELFF.

This chain connects TRBV4-2 to TRBJ2-1, with TRBD2 matching over 7 bases. Germline-derived CDR1 and CDR2 are LGHNA and YNFKEQ. The CDR3 has 14 residues. The V and J ends lost 0 bases and 9 bases, in that order; junction bases with no gene match: 5. The CDR3 is CASSQDRGTIEQFF. CDR3 DNA sequence: TGTGCCAGCAGCCAAGATCGGGGGACTATTGAGCAGTTCTTC.

The V and J genes are TRBV25-1 and TRBJ1-1; no firm D call. CDR1 MGHDK and CDR2 SYGVNS come from the germline V gene. Trimming took 1 base from V and 0 from J, leaving 15 bases between them. This CDR3 spans 17 amino acids. The CDR3 is CASSESFGHLMNTEAFF. The CDR3 DNA sequence: TGTGCCAGCAGTGAATCATTTGGGCACCTTATGAACACTGAAGCTTTCTTT.